This T cell receptor beta chain originates from a study of lymphopenia after photon versus proton radiotherapy. Notes on this clone: Antigen specificity is unknown.

Trimming removed 5 bases from V and 2 bases from J; junction bases left unmatched: 4. CDR3 size: 14 residues. Germline CDR1 and CDR2: SGHNT and YENEEA. Clones were read by immunoSEQ multiplex PCR, and TCRdb kept only the in-frame ones, dropping some. The repertoire holds roughly 30,000 clones, with about 91% as singletons. General observations from the study: Under photons, naive T cells and diversity fell while effector/memory populations rose.

V and J are TRBV11-3 and TRBJ2-7, with 9 bases matching TRBD1. This TCR was recovered from a woman aged 55-69 years with cholangiocarcinoma. Some clones in this sample may be carry-over from other donors' samples. The sequencing here drew on peripheral blood, taken from a patient treated with proton-based radiotherapy. DNA of the CDR3: TGTGCCAGCAGCCAGGGACAGGGAACCTACGAGCAGTACTTC. It translates to CASSQGQGTYEQYF. Full variable domain (rest looked up from reference TRBV11-3 and TRBJ2-7): EAGVVQSPRYKIIEKKQPVAFWCNPISGHNTLYWYLQNLGQGPELLIRYENEEAVDDSQLPKDRFSAERLKGVDSTLKIQPAELGDSAVYLCASSQGQGTYEQYFGPGTRLTVT.